The entry below gives a single T cell receptor (beta chain) sequence along with its context. Its antigen is still unknown. A single base separates this from a much larger clone, so it may be a read error. Incorporated into the TCR beta cDNA libraries were unique molecular identifiers, which served to reduce PCR and sequencing biases. Each batch of about 0.95 to 11 million T cells produced a few hundred thousand cDNA molecules. TCRdb fed the PCR reads into MiXCR, producing one record per CDR3 protein. The table has 250,000 to 300,000 distinct CDR3 sequences, roughly a third seen once. The data derive from a study of post-analysis software for immune sequencing data. Notes on the study in general: Same-batch preparations were strongly co-clustered by F measure. With TRBV5-6, TRBV5-1 and TRBV20-1 included, five TRBV segments were more frequent in patients than in controls.

The CDR3 contains 16 residues. The germline CDR1 and CDR2 sequences are MNHEY and SVGEGT. V lost 5 bases to trimming and J lost 9 bases; unmatched junction nucleotides: 10. The V call is TRBV6-2 or TRBV6-3, the J call TRBJ2-1; 13 bases are a match to TRBD2. Sequencing was carried out using blood. This TCR was sampled from a girl aged 5-17 years with multiple sclerosis. DNA of the CDR3: TGTGCCAGCAGTAAACAACGGACTAGCGGGAGAGGTGAGCAGTTCTTC. Protein product: CASSKQRTSGRGEQFF.